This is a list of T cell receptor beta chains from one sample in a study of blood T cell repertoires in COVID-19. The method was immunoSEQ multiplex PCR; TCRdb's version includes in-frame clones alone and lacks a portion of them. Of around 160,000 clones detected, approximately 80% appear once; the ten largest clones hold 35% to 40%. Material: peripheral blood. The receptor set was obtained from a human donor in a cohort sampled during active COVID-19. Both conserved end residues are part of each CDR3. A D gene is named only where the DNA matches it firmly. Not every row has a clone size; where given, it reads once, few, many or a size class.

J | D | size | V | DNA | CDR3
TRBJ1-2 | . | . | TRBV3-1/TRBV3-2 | TGTGCCAGCAGCCTCCCGACAGAGAACTATGGCTACACCTTC | CASSLPTENYGYTF
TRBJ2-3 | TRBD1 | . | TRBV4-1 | TGCGCCAGCAGCCCCCGGGACAGGGGTGGGGATACGCAGTATTTT | CASSPRDRGGDTQYF
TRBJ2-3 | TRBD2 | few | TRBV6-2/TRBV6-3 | TGTGCCAGCAGTCGGACTAGCGGGAGCACAGATACGCAGTATTTT | CASSRTSGSTDTQYF
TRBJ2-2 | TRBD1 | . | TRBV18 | TGTGCCAGCTCACCCTGGACAGGGGGCTACACCGGGGAGCTGTTTTTT | CASSPWTGGYTGELFF
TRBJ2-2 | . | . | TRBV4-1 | TGCGCCAGCAGCCAAGATCTTGGGCGGATAGGGGCCGGGGAGCTGTTTTTT | CASSQDLGRIGAGELFF
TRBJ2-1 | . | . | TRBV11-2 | TGTGCCAGCAGCTCCGGACTGGGTCCTTACAATGAGCAGTTCTTC | CASSSGLGPYNEQFF
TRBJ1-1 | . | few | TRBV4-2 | TGTGCCAGCAGCCCCAGAAGGGGGGGGGACACTGAAGCTTTCTTT | CASSPRRGGDTEAFF
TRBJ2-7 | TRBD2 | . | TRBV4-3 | TGCGCCAGCAGCCAAGATAAAGCGGGGGAGCAGTACTTC | CASSQDKAGEQYF
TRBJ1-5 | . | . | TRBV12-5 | TGTGCTAGTGCCCTATCTGGGGGGGGGCAGCCCCAGCATTTT | CASALSGGGQPQHF
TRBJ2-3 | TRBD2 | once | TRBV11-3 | TGTGCCAGCAGCCCAGGACTAGCGGGGGAGGCAGATACGCAGTATTTT | CASSPGLAGEADTQYF
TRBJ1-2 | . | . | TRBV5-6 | TGTGCCAGCAGCTTGGGACAGCACTATGGCTACACCTTC | CASSLGQHYGYTF
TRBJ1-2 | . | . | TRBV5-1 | TGCGCCAGCAGCCCAGACCGCCCTGGGGGAGGGAATGGCTACACCTTC | CASSPDRPGGGNGYTF
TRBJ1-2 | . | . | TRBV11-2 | TGTGCCACCCAAGGTCGGGCTAACTATGGCTACACCTTC | CATQGRANYGYTF
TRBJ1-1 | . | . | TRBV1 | TGCACCAGCAGCCAAGAAGAGACTGGCCCGGGGAACACTGAAGCTTTCTTT | CTSSQEETGPGNTEAFF
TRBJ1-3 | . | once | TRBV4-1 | TGCGCCAGCAGCTTTCCCCCGAATGCCAGAAGCTCTGGAAACACCATATATTTT | CASSFPPNARSSGNTIYF
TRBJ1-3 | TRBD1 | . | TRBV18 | TGTGCCAGCTCAAGCACAGGGACAGGGCTCCAATTCTCTGGAAACACCATATATTTT | CASSSTGTGLQFSGNTIYF
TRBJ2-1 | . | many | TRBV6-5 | TGTGCCAGCGGGGCAGCTCCAACCTCCTACAATGAGCAGTTCTTC | CASGAAPTSYNEQFF
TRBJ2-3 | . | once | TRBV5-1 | TGCGCCAGCAGTGGTACCGACCAGGGGGATACGCAGTATTTT | CASSGTDQGDTQYF
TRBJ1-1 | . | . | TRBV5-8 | TGTGCCAGCAGCTCCCCCCGGTCTGAAGCTTTCTTT | CASSSPRSEAFF
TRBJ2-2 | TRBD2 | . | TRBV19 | TGTGCCAGTAGTATAGTGCGGGGGAGGACCGGGGAGCTGTTTTTT | CASSIVRGRTGELFF
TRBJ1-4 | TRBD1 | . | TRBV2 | TGTGCCACCCATGAGACAGGGGGGGAAAAACTGTTTTTT | CATHETGGEKLFF
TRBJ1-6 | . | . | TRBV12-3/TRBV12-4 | TGTGCCAGCAGCCCGCGGACAGATTCACCCCTCCACTTT | CASSPRTDSPLHF
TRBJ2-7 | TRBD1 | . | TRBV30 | TGTGCCTGGAGTCCCCGGGACAGACAGTACTTC | CAWSPRDRQYF
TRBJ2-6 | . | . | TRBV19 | TGTGCCAGTAGTATAGGTGGCGGGGCCAACGTCCTGACTTTC | CASSIGGGANVLTF
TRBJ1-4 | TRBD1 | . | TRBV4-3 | TGCGCCAGCAGCCCGACAGGGGGCACTAATGAAAAACTGTTTTTT | CASSPTGGTNEKLFF
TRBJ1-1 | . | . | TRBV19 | TGTGCCAGTAGTACCGAACAGGGGAACACTGAAGCTTTCTTT | CASSTEQGNTEAFF
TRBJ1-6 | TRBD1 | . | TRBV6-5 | TGTGCCACCCAGGACAGGCTAGCCTATAATTCACCCCTCCACTTT | CATQDRLAYNSPLHF
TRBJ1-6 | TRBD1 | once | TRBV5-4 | TGTGCCAGCAGCGCACAGGGGTGGGGAGATTCACCCCTCCACTTT | CASSAQGWGDSPLHF
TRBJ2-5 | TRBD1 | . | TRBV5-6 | TGTGCCAGCAGCGAGACAGGGGGCGGTGAGACCCAGTACTTC | CASSETGGGETQYF
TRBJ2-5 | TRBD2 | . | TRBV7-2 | TGTGCCAGCAGCACATTAGCGGGGGGGTGGCCAGGAGAGACCCAGTACTTC | CASSTLAGGWPGETQYF
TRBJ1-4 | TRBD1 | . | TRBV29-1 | TGCAGCGTTGACGGGACAGGTGGAGAAAAACTGTTTTTT | CSVDGTGGEKLFF
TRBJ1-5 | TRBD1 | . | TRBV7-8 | TGTGCCAGCAGCTCGAGACAGGGGCAGCCCCAGCATTTT | CASSSRQGQPQHF
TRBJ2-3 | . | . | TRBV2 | TGTGCCAGCAGTGTGGAGGGGCAACGCACAGATACGCAGTATTTT | CASSVEGQRTDTQYF
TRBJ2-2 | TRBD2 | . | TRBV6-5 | TGTGCCAGCAGTTACTCCCAGCGGGGTCACGGGGAGCTGTTTTTT | CASSYSQRGHGELFF
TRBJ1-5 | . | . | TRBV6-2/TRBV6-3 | TGTGCCAGCAGTGAGAGTTCAGGGCGGAATCAGCCCCAGCATTTT | CASSESSGRNQPQHF
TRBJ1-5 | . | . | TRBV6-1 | TGTGCCAGCAGTTCGGCAGGGGCCAATCAGCCCCAGCATTTT | CASSSAGANQPQHF
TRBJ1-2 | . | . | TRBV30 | TGTGCCTGGAGCCCGTCCACGGGATTCTATGGCTACACCTTC | CAWSPSTGFYGYTF
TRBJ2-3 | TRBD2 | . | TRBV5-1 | TGCGCCAGCAGCTTGTCGGGTAGCGGGGGTACTAGCACAGATACGCAGTATTTT | CASSLSGSGGTSTDTQYF
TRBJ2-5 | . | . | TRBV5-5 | TGTGCCAGCAGCTTGGGTTTCAGGGCTCGCGAGACCCAGTACTTC | CASSLGFRARETQYF
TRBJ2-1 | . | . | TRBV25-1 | TGTGCCAGCAGGGTTTCGGGGACCTACAATGAGCAGTTCTTC | CASRVSGTYNEQFF